This T cell receptor (beta chain) came from a study of cytomegalovirus exposure and HLA in healthy donors. Study at large: An early data release held some 85 million unique TCRs from HLA-typed donors.

Overall study findings and caveats: Later on, an analysis tied around 17,000 TCR beta sequences to HLA alleles at 0.05 false discovery rate. The availability of immune exposure information extended only to CMV serostatus.

The PCR was carried out with 60 Vbeta primers and 13 Jbeta primers. Data came from immunoSEQ multiplex PCR; TCRdb stores just in-frame clones and leaves some out. The sample lists over 150,000 clones, around 80% occurring once. Germline CDR1 and CDR2: SGHNT and YYREEE (reference sequence). With 4 bases clipped from V and 3 bases from J, the junction kept 10 bases outside the gene matches. This CDR3 is 16 amino acids long. With respect to this clone: Its antigen is currently unknown.

The sequenced sample was PBMCs. This TCR was recovered from a woman between 40 and 50 years old in good health and CMV-seronegative. The chain couples TRBV5-4 to TRBJ1-3, with 7 bases matching TRBD1. The CDR3 protein is CASSQGPQGSGNTIYF. CDR3 DNA: TGTGCCAGCAGCCAGGGCCCACAGGGGAGTGGAAACACCATATATTTT.